The rows below give T cell receptor beta chains drawn from one sample of a study of T-cell memory formation after mild COVID-19. TCRdb recomputed calls from the 5' RACE reads with MiXCR, one row per CDR3 protein. The sample has under 300,000 distinct CDR3 sequences; approximately 9% are singletons. The sequencing input was PBMCs or a T cell subset sorted from them (not recorded which). These receptors were collected from a young man who had mild COVID-19 (a few samples of this study predate the infection). Cell type and time point are not known. CDR3s include the opening cysteine and the closing phenylalanine or tryptophan. The D gene is left open where the match is weak. Size is omitted from some rows. Given values are once, few, many or a class for expanded clones.

>-|TRBV6-5|TRBJ2-3|15|-
CASSYTGDNTDTQYF
TGTGCCAGCAGTTACACAGGAGACAACACAGATACGCAGTATTTT
>TRBD2|TRBV5-1|TRBJ2-1|16|-
CASSFTSGIAYNEQFF
TGCGCCAGCAGCTTCACTAGCGGGATCGCCTACAATGAGCAGTTCTTC
>TRBD1|TRBV5-1|TRBJ1-1|13|few
CASSTGQIPEAFF
TGCGCCAGCAGCACGGGACAGATACCTGAAGCTTTCTTT
>TRBD2|TRBV4-1|TRBJ2-7|18|-
CASSQDITSGGVVYEQYF
TGCGCCAGCAGCCAAGATATCACTAGCGGGGGTGTAGTGTACGAGCAGTACTTC
>-|TRBV5-1|TRBJ2-3|14|-
CASSLRRRTDTQYF
TGCGCCAGCAGCTTGAGGCGGCGCACAGATACGCAGTATTTT
>-|TRBV27|TRBJ1-6|17|few
CASSFGAAPSYNSPLHF
TGTGCCAGCAGTTTTGGGGCGGCTCCCTCCTATAATTCACCCCTCCACTTT
>-|TRBV4-3|TRBJ1-2|15|many
CASSQAGAGEGGYTF
TGCGCCAGCAGCCAAGCTGGTGCAGGGGAGGGTGGCTACACCTTC
>TRBD1|TRBV3-1|TRBJ1-6|14|-
CASSQRTGLSPLHF
TGTGCCAGCAGCCAAAGGACAGGGCTTTCACCCCTCCACTTT
>TRBD1|TRBV20-1|TRBJ1-6|12|few
CSTGTGGSPLHF
TGCAGTACCGGGACAGGGGGTTCACCCCTCCACTTT
>-|TRBV7-2|TRBJ1-6|16|-
CASSLEVTLPPTPLHF
TGTGCCAGCAGCTTAGAGGTGACCCTACCCCCCACACCCCTCCACTTT
>TRBD1|TRBV7-9|TRBJ2-5|17|many
CASTPGQGFVRRETQYF
TGTGCCAGCACACCGGGACAGGGCTTTGTTCGGCGGGAGACCCAGTACTTC
>-|TRBV6-2/TRBV6-3|TRBJ2-3|15|many
CASSRGQTNTDTQYF
TGTGCCAGCAGTCGGGGGCAAACCAATACAGATACGCAGTATTTT
>-|TRBV9|TRBJ1-1|15|few
CASSRSPTENTEAFF
TGTGCCAGCAGCCGATCCCCTACAGAGAACACTGAAGCTTTCTTT
>-|TRBV3-1|TRBJ1-1|13|-
CASSQNDALEAFF
TGTGCCAGCAGCCAAAATGACGCCCTTGAAGCTTTCTTT
>-|TRBV6-5|TRBJ2-1|13|-
CASSYGQYNEQFF
TGTGCCAGCAGTTACGGACAGTACAATGAGCAGTTCTTC
>-|TRBV20-1|TRBJ2-5|12|many
CSPKGGGETQYF
TGCAGTCCCAAAGGGGGGGGAGAGACCCAGTACTTC
>-|TRBV6-2/TRBV6-3|TRBJ1-6|12|few
CASSFGGSPLHF
TGTGCCAGCAGTTTTGGGGGATCACCCCTCCACTTT
>TRBD1|TRBV5-5|TRBJ1-2|14|-
CASSQYRGAYGYTF
TGTGCCAGCAGCCAATACAGGGGGGCGTATGGCTACACCTTC
>-|TRBV6-2/TRBV6-3|TRBJ1-1|12|-
CASSYGGTEAFF
TGTGCCAGCAGTTACGGGGGGACTGAAGCTTTCTTT
>TRBD2|TRBV6-5|TRBJ2-1|18|few
CASSYSSLWRGLYNEQFF
TGTGCCAGCAGTTACTCGAGTTTGTGGCGGGGGTTGTACAATGAGCAGTTCTTC
>-|TRBV7-3|TRBJ2-4|16|few
CASSLTRGESKNIQYF
TGTGCCAGCAGCTTAACCCGAGGAGAGTCCAAAAACATTCAGTACTTC
>TRBD2|TRBV28|TRBJ2-1|17|-
CASSSQSMGREDGEQFF
TGTGCCAGCAGTTCGCAATCGATGGGGCGGGAGGACGGTGAGCAGTTCTTC
>-|TRBV6-1|TRBJ2-7|14|-
CASRRSSDHYEQYF
TGTGCCAGCCGTCGTTCTAGCGACCACTACGAGCAGTACTTC
>-|TRBV6-5|TRBJ2-7|14|-
CASSYSSGAYEQYF
TGTGCCAGCAGTTACTCTTCGGGGGCCTACGAGCAGTACTTC
>TRBD1|TRBV29-1|TRBJ1-1|13|-
CSVKGQGNTEAFF
TGCAGCGTCAAGGGACAGGGAAACACTGAAGCTTTCTTT
>-|TRBV20-1|TRBJ2-3|15|few
CSTPPAGPSTDTQYF
TGCAGTACGCCCCCCGCGGGCCCGTCCACAGATACGCAGTATTTT
>-|TRBV20-1|TRBJ1-2|13|-
CSARQGGGYGYTF
TGCAGTGCTAGACAGGGTGGAGGGTATGGCTACACCTTC
>-|TRBV5-4|TRBJ2-6|16|few
CASSLMRGTGANVLTF
TGTGCCAGCAGCTTGATGCGTGGTACCGGGGCCAACGTCCTGACTTTC
>TRBD2|TRBV5-1|TRBJ2-1|15|many
CASEEEAGGSNEQFF
TGCGCCAGCGAGGAGGAAGCGGGGGGGAGTAATGAGCAGTTCTTC
>TRBD1|TRBV15|TRBJ1-3|15|-
CATSTDRASGNTIYF
TGTGCCACCAGCACGGACAGGGCCTCTGGAAACACCATATATTTT
>TRBD2|TRBV5-1|TRBJ2-1|14|-
CASRRSGGVTEQFF
TGCGCCAGCAGACGGAGCGGGGGGGTGACTGAGCAGTTCTTC
>TRBD2|TRBV20-1|TRBJ2-1|15|-
CSALRLAGGPNEQFF
TGCAGTGCTCTTAGACTAGCGGGAGGGCCAAATGAGCAGTTCTTC
>-|TRBV2|TRBJ2-2|17|-
CASSERGSRTLTGELFF
TGTGCCAGCAGTGAAAGGGGCAGCCGAACCCTCACCGGGGAGCTGTTTTTT
>-|TRBV25-1|TRBJ1-2|12|few
CASSIAPAGYTF
TGTGCCAGCAGTATCGCCCCGGCGGGCTACACCTTC
>TRBD1|TRBV6-2/TRBV6-3|TRBJ2-3|15|few
CASSYGTGEVDTQYF
TGTGCCAGCAGTTACGGGACAGGGGAGGTAGATACGCAGTATTTT